This entry is about one T cell receptor beta chain. The specificity of this receptor is unknown. No base qualities exist here, and no much larger clone lies one base off it. These data belong to a study of cytomegalovirus exposure and HLA in healthy donors (dated by TCRdb to about 2017). As for the study more broadly: In an earlier analysis of some 610 of the donors, under 300 Gb of sequence data and some 120 million unique TCR beta sequences from 150 million to 200 million T cells were reported. An early release covering about 600 HLA-typed donors comprised about 300 gigabases of sequencing data and around 80 million unique TCR sequences. Because of strong linkage in the cohort, roughly five DR-DQ haplotypes were treated as single units for association and clustering. To predict cytomegalovirus infection status, the study brought together high-throughput TCR immunosequencing, statistical association of individual TCRs with disease status, and machine learning. All discovery cohort repertoires had been generated using a single sequencing platform. The T cell repertoires of around 670 subjects were profiled by immunosequencing and related to cytomegalovirus serostatus. Typing coverage varied by locus: 629-630 donors for A, B, C, DRB1 and DQB1; approximately 500 for DQA1; about 600 for DPA1; approximately 490 for DPB1. Rather than drawing on any new phenotypic data, the later analysis identified candidate immune exposures from TCR beta sequences and the way those sequences occurred across donors. Both class I and class II loci were covered by HLA typing, at four-digit resolution. In a later genetic analysis, genome-wide SNP genotypes for about 65% of the 666 donors were used, and that subset was treated as a discovery cohort. Among about 400 genotyped donors of the cohort, an average of approximately 200,000 unique TCR beta nucleotide sequences was sequenced per donor, of which about 18% were non-productive. Donor age, sex, ethnicity and CMV serostatus were compiled together with the repertoire data. Of the 300 to 450 genotyped donors, 65% to 90% were placed in the genetic ancestry cluster associated with self-reported Caucasian donors. The study was designed to test whether signatures of past pathogen exposure could be identified by cataloging public T cell receptors. A later analysis re-examined previously published TCR beta repertoires from roughly 720 donors and added high-resolution HLA genotyping to investigate patterns of TCR occurrence. Along with the roughly 610-subject first cohort, a separate validation cohort of more than 90 different subjects was used. In an earlier analysis of around 540 of the donors, high-throughput TCR beta sequencing was used to judge whether each TCR beta V gene segment behaved as functional or pseudogenic.

General study outcomes and caveats: An earlier analysis of roughly 570 of the donors showed that most TCR beta V segments appeared in productive rearrangements either about 87% or about 30% of the time, which broadly matched IMGT annotations. For the cohort, immune exposure information was limited to CMV serostatus. The authors suggested that the approach could potentially be generalized to other disease states and immunological phenotypes. Assigning TCR associations to individual alleles was difficult when HLA alleles, especially DR and DQ, strongly co-occurred. A cluster of highly shared sequence variants was judged likely to be a technical artifact of the sequencing pipeline. In a later analysis, HLA-associated TCR beta chains showed more clonal expansion and lower generation probabilities than non-associated chains that were equally common. In a later analysis, several top co-occurrence clusters were reported to appear linked to parvovirus B19, influenza, CMV and Epstein-Barr virus. Specific HLA alleles were associated with roughly 16,000 TCR beta sequences at a false discovery rate of 0.05 in a later analysis. Linkage disequilibrium might explain the correlated functional status among segregating V segments, but an unknown experimental factor could not be ruled out. In the study, approximately 160 TCR beta chains were listed as associated with cytomegalovirus. A later analysis found that TCR association rates varied across HLA loci, with DRB1 alleles showing the most associated TCRs and HLA-C alleles the fewest. Because counts were too low, fewer than 20 rarely observed V segments, including chromosome 9 orphons, were excluded from the earlier analysis of fewer than 650 of the donors. Sequencing depth was assumed to be roughly uniform across donors in the presence/absence analyses, though that assumption may not hold. Three of the identified cytomegalovirus-associated TCR beta chains were confirmed in vitro to be specific for cytomegalovirus antigens. A later genetic analysis reported fewer N-insertions in productive TCRs among donors in an Asian-associated ancestry cluster than the roughly 690-donor mean. In both the original and validation cohorts, the classifier was reported to diagnose cytomegalovirus status with high specificity and sensitivity. The cohort was sequenced for TCR beta chains only, and without alpha or paired-chain data the features that could be detected were limited. According to a later analysis, most CMV-associated TCR beta chains appeared to be HLA-restricted, and the HLA associations seemed to be driven largely by CMV exposure. Most TCR sequences were observed very rarely across donors, whereas some public TCRs were present in many individuals. A further reported finding was that TCR beta sequences accurately predicted the HLA-A and HLA-B alleles for most subjects in the first cohort. A later genetic analysis associated a missense DCLRE1C variant with V-gene and J-gene trimming of TCR beta chains, and an independent cohort replicated the association. Because HLA typing was unavailable for some donors at each locus, only the typed subset was used in association tests.

The cohort was made up of under 800 healthy bone marrow donors. Cohort members were all nominally healthy when sampled, although unrecorded immune exposures were likely present. The donor tested CMV seronegative, placing the donor among the 350 or so seronegative members of the cohort. Every donor gave a peripheral blood sample, and the peripheral blood mononuclear cells from that sample were used for TCR beta sequencing. Genomic DNA extraction from the blood cell samples was performed with the Qiagen DNeasy Blood Extraction Kit. The library was produced with the immunoSEQ multiplex PCR assay. A mixture of 60 forward primers for TCR Vbeta segments and 13 reverse primers for TCR Jbeta segments was used in the multiplex PCR. The CDR3 region of rearranged TCR beta genes was amplified from genomic DNA with a multiplex PCR assay. Amplified TCR beta libraries were sequenced as 87-base-pair reads on the Illumina HiSeq System. The published analysis was carried out like this. In a later analysis, 70 million to 95 million unique TCR beta chains were counted across the roughly 670 repertoires, and roughly 11 million of these chains were shared by at least two donors. A nearest-neighbor algorithm error-corrected the raw reads and collapsed the reads into unique sequences, merging closely related sequences to remove PCR and sequencing errors. To assign V, D and J gene segments, CDR3 sequences were aligned to IMGT reference sequences. Each retained sequence needed at least a six-nucleotide match to both a V gene segment and a J gene segment. A rearrangement counted as productive if the CDR3 had no stop codons and remained in frame with V and J, and every other rearrangement counted as non-productive. CDR3 was defined according to IMGT convention as the region running from the second conserved V-encoded cysteine to the conserved J-encoded phenylalanine. In an earlier analysis of approximately 500 of the donors, sequences lacking an unambiguous match to a single V gene segment were excluded. An earlier analysis of a few hundred of the donors classified V segments as functional when productive rearrangements were above 56.7% and as segregating when the standard deviation between donors was above 5%. A statistical classification framework was built to diagnose cytomegalovirus status from the catalog of TCR beta chain sequences. In a later analysis, V and J genes were assigned by comparing TCR nucleotide sequences against IMGT/GENE-DB human TR gene sequences. In a later analysis, CDR3 sequences and most-parsimonious VDJ recombination scenarios were assigned using the TCRdist pipeline. A later analysis defined each TCR beta chain by its CDR3 amino acid sequence plus V-gene family, and excluded reads lacking a unique V-gene family. In a later analysis, 450 to 600 highly shared, low-generation-probability nucleotide sequences were removed to address suspected cross-contamination and a sequencing artifact. In a later analysis, a clonal expansion index for each public chain was calculated from normalized within-repertoire ranks of inferred template counts. In a later analysis, generation probabilities were computed using a VDJ recombination model fitted to out-of-frame rearrangements, and the results were checked against IGoR. A later analysis scored TCR-TCR, TCR-HLA and TCR-CMV co-occurrence with hypergeometric tests, applying a repertoire-size bias correction to TCR pairs. False discovery rates were estimated in a later analysis by permuting HLA or CMV assignments 20 times. In a later analysis, co-occurring TCRs were grouped using DBSCAN, and TCRdist sequence similarity was added for clustering within HLA-allele-positive subsets. For co-occurrence clustering, repertoires with fewer than 30,000 or more than 120,000 public chains were excluded, along with 5 or 6 repertoires with anomalous nucleotide sharing. This immuneACCESS table, as held by TCRdb, lists in-frame sequences with V and J called but not all clones. Of the missing ones, under half trace to an unresolved V gene in checked studies; the others have no known cause. V, J and clone size reflect that table, while D and trimming were determined from the DNA. This sample has about 140,000 clones in its table, and 80% of those were observed once. About 2.4% of the sample is taken by the ten largest.

Sequencing was performed on PBMCs. This TCR came from a man in his fifties or sixties in good health and CMV-seronegative.

The nucleotide sequence reads as follows: TGCGCCAGCAGCTTAACCGGGACAGATGCCTACGAGCAGTACTTC. This gives the protein CASSLTGTDAYEQYF. The sequence joins TRBV5-1 to TRBJ2-7, with 7 junctional bases fitting TRBD1. The CDR3 starts with the cysteine, ends with the phenylalanine, and has 15 residues. Only the CDR3 DNA stays, 45 bases, in frame from base 1. The germline V gene gives CDR1 as SGHRS and CDR2 as YFSETQ. V lost 2 bases and J lost 2 bases, and the count of bases not matched to a germline gene is 7.